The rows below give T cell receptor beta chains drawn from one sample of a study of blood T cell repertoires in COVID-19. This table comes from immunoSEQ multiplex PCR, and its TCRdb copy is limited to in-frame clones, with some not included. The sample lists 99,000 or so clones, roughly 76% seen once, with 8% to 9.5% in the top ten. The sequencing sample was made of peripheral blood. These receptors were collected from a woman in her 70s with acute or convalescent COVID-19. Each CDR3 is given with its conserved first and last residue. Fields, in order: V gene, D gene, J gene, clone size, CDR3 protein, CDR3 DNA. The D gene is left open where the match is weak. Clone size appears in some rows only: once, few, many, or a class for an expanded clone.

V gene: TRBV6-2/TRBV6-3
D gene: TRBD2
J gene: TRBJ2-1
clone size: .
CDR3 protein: CASSYERLATGGSPSYNEQFF
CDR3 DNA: TGTGCCAGCAGTTACGAGCGGCTGGCCACTGGCGGGAGTCCCTCCTACAATGAGCAGTTCTTC

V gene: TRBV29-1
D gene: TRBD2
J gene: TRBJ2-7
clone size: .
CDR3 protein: CSFWALLAGATYEQYF
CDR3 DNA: TGCAGCTTTTGGGCCCTTCTAGCGGGGGCGACCTACGAGCAGTACTTC

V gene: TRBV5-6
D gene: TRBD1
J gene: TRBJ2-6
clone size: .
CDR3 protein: CASTLDRTGGSGANVLTF
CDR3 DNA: TGTGCCAGCACGCTCGATCGGACAGGGGGCTCTGGGGCCAACGTCCTGACTTTC

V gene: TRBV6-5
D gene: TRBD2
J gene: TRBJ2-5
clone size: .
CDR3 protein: CASRVAGVETQYF
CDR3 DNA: TGTGCCAGCAGGGTAGCGGGGGTAGAGACCCAGTACTTC

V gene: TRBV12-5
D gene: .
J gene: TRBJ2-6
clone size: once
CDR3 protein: CASGLYSSGANVLTF
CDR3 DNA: TGTGCTAGTGGCCTTTACAGCTCTGGGGCCAACGTCCTGACTTTC

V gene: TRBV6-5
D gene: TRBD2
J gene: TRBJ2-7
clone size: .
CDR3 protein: CASWGTSGRLEQYF
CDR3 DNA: TGTGCCAGCTGGGGGACTAGCGGGAGACTCGAGCAGTACTTC

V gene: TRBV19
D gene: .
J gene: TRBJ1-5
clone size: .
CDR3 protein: CASGEYIALSNQPQHF
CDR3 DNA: TGTGCCAGCGGGGAGTATATTGCACTTAGCAATCAGCCCCAGCATTTT

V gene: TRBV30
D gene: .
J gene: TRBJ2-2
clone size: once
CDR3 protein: CAWSGGNTGELFF
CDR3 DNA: TGTGCCTGGAGTGGAGGGAACACCGGGGAGCTGTTTTTT

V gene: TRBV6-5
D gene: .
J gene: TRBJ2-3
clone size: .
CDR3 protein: CASIHRVGRTDTQYF
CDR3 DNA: TGTGCCAGCATTCACAGGGTAGGGCGCACAGATACGCAGTATTTT

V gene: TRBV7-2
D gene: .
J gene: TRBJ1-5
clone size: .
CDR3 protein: CASSLNPAEGPQHF
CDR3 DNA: TGTGCCAGCAGCTTAAATCCCGCCGAGGGGCCCCAGCATTTT

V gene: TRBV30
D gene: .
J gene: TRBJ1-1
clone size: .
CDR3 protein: CAWSVPGMNTEAFF
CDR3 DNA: TGTGCCTGGAGTGTACCAGGTATGAACACTGAAGCTTTCTTT

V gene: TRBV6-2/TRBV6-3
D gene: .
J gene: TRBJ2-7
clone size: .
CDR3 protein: CASSTPGERTYEQYF
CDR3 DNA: TGTGCCAGCAGTACCCCCGGGGAACGGACCTACGAGCAGTACTTC

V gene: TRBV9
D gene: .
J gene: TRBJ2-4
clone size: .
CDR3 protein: CASSARQDGAKNIQYF
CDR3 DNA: TGTGCCAGCAGCGCCCGACAGGACGGGGCCAAAAACATTCAGTACTTC

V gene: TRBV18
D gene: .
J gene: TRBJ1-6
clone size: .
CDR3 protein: CASSPSRDNSPLHF
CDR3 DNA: TGTGCCAGCTCACCGAGTAGAGATAATTCACCCCTCCACTTT

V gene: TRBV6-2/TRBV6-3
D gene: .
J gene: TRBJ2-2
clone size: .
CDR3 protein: CASSWAALNTGELFF
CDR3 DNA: TGTGCCAGCAGTTGGGCAGCCTTAAACACCGGGGAGCTGTTTTTT

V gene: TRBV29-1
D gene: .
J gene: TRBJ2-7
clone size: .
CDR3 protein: CSVRGGYEQYF
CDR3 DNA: TGCAGCGTTCGAGGAGGCTACGAGCAGTACTTC

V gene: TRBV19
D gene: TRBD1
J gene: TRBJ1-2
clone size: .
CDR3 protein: CASRQGTGGASYGYTF
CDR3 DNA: TGTGCCAGTAGACAAGGGACAGGGGGCGCGAGCTATGGCTACACCTTC

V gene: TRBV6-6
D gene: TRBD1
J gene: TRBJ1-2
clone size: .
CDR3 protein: CASSATGGRYGYTF
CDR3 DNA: TGTGCCAGCAGTGCCACAGGGGGAAGATATGGCTACACCTTC

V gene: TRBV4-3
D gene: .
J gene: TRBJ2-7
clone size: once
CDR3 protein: CASSQGTGSSYEQYF
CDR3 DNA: TGCGCCAGCAGCCAAGGAACAGGGAGCTCCTACGAGCAGTACTTC

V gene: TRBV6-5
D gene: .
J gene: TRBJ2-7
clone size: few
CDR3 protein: CASSFSGDLYEQYF
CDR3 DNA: TGTGCCAGCAGTTTTAGCGGAGATCTCTACGAGCAGTACTTC

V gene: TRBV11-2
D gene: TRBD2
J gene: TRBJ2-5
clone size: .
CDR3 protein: CASSTGTSWPETQYF
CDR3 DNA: TGTGCCAGCAGCACCGGGACTAGTTGGCCGGAGACCCAGTACTTC

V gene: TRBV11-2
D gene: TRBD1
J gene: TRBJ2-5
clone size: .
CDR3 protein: CASSWTGPVETQYF
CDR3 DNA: TGTGCCAGCAGCTGGACAGGGCCGGTAGAGACCCAGTACTTC

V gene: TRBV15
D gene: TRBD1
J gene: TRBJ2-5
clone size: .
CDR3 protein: CATSSSLDRGKETQYF
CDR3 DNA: TGTGCCACCAGCAGCTCACTCGACAGGGGAAAAGAGACCCAGTACTTC

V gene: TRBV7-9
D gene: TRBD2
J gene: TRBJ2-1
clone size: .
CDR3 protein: CASSPQLAGGGNEQFF
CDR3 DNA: TGTGCCAGCAGCCCTCAACTAGCGGGAGGGGGCAATGAGCAGTTCTTC

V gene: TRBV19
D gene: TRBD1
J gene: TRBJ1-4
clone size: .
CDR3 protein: CASSILPRTGEKLFF
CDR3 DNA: TGTGCCAGTAGTATCCTACCCCGGACAGGGGAAAAACTGTTTTTT

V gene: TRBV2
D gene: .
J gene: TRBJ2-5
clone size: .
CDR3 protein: CASSVLETQYF
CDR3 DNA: TGTGCCAGCAGCGTCCTAGAGACCCAGTACTTC

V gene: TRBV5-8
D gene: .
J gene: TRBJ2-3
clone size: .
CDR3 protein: CASSLGGDDTQYF
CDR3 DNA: TGTGCCAGCAGCTTGGGGGGGGACGATACGCAGTATTTT

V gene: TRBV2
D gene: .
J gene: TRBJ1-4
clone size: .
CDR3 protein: CASKREQGRGEKLFF
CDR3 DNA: TGTGCCAGCAAGAGAGAGCAGGGTAGGGGTGAAAAACTGTTTTTT

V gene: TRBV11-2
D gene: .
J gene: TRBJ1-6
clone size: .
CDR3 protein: CASSLVGPRNSPLHF
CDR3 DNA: TGTGCCAGCAGCTTAGTTGGCCCGAGGAATTCACCCCTCCACTTT

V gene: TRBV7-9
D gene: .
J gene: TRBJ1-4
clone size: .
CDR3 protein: CASSTDRTDSEKLFF
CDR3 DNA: TGTGCCAGCAGCACGGACAGAACGGACTCTGAAAAACTGTTTTTT

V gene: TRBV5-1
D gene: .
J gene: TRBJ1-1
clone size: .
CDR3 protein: CASSLEQGVTEAFF
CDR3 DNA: TGCGCCAGCAGCTTGGAACAGGGAGTCACTGAAGCTTTCTTT

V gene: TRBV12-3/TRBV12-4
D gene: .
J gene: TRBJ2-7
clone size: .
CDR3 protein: CASSPGGSEQYF
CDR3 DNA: TGTGCCAGCAGCCCTGGGGGGTCCGAGCAGTACTTC